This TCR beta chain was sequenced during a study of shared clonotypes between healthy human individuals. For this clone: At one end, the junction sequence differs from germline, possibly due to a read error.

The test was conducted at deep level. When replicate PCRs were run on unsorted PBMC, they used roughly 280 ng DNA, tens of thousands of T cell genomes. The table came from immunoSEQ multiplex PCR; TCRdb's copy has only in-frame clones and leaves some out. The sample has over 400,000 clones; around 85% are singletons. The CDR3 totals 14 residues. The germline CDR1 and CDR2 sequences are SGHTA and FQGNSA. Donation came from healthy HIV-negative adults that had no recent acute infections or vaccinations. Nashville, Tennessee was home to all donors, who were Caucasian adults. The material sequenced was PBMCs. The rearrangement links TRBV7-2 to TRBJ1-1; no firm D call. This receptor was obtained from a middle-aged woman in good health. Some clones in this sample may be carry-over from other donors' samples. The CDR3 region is CASSQRTSSTEAFF. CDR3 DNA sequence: TGCGCCAGCAGCCAACGTACGTCGAGCACTGAAGCTTTCTTT.